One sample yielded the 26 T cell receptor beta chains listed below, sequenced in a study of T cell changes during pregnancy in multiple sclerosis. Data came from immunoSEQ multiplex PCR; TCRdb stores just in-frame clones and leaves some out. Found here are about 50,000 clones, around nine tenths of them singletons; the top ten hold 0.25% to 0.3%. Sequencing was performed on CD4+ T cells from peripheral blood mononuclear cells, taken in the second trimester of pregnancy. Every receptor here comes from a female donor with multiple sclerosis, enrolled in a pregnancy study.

The CDR3 DNA reads as TGCGCCAGCAGCTTGGCCAACTCCGGGACAGGGTTCACTGAAGCTTTCTTT. Translation gives CASSLANSGTGFTEAFF. The gene calls are TRBV5-1 and TRBJ1-1, with 9 nucleotides matching TRBD1. The CDR3 runs 17 residues. The trim removed 0 bases at V and 4 bases at J, leaving 10 bases unmatched. Looked up from germline, CDR1 is SGHRS and CDR2 is YFSETQ.

The DNA for the CDR3 is TGTGCCAGCAGCTTAAAGGGACTAGCGGGAGTTTTTACAGATACGCAGTATTTT. It codes for CASSLKGLAGVFTDTQYF. This rearrangement joins TRBV7-3 to TRBJ2-3; 14 bases are a match to TRBD2. V lost 1 base and J lost 3; bases outside the gene matches: 6. This CDR3 is 18 amino acids long. Germline V gene data show CDR1 as SGHTA and CDR2 as FQGTGA. Based on the CDR3 plus reference TRBV7-3 and TRBJ2-3, the full variable domain is GAGVSQTPSNKVTEKGKYVELRCDPISGHTALYWYRQSLGQGPEFLIYFQGTGAADDSGLPNDRFFAVRPEGSVSTLKIQRTERGDSAVYLCASSLKGLAGVFTDTQYFGPGTRLTVL.

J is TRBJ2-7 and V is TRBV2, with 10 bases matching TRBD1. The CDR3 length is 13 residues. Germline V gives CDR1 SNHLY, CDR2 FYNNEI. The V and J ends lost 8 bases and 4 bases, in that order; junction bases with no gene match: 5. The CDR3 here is CASGGTGEYEQYF. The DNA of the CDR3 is TGTGCCAGCGGTGGGACAGGGGAATACGAGCAGTACTTC.

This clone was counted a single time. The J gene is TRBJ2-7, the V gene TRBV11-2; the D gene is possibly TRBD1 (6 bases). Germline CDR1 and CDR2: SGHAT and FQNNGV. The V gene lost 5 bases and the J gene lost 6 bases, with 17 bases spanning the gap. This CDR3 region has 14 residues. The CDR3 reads CASSLNTGYVEQYF. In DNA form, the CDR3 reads TGTGCCAGCAGCCTCAATACAGGGTACGTCGAGCAGTACTTC.

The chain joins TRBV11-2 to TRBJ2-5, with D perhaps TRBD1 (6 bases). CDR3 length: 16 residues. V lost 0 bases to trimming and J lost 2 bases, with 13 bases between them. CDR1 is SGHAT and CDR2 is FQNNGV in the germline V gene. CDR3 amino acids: CASSLDSRGWQETQYF. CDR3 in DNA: TGTGCCAGCAGCTTAGACAGCAGGGGTTGGCAAGAGACCCAGTACTTC.

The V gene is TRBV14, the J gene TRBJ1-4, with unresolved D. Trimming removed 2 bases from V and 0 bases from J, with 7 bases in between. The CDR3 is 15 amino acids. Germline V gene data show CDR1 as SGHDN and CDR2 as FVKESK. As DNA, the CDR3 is TGTGCCAGCAGCCAATTGACACCAACTAATGAAAAACTGTTTTTT. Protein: CASSQLTPTNEKLFF.

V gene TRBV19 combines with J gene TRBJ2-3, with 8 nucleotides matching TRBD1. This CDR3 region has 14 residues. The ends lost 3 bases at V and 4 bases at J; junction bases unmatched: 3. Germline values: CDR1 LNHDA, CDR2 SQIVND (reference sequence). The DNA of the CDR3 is TGTGCCAGTAGTATGACAGGGGAAGCAGATACGCAGTATTTT. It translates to CASSMTGEADTQYF.

The DNA of the CDR3 is TGCGCCAGCAGCCAAGAGGCTACAGTCAACTATGGCTACACCTTC. This translates into CASSQEATVNYGYTF. The chain is built from TRBV4-1 and TRBJ1-2; D gene unclear. The CDR3 is 15 residues long. Germline CDR1 is MGHRA and CDR2 is YSYEKL. Trimming left V 0 bases short and J 2 bases short, with 10 bases between.

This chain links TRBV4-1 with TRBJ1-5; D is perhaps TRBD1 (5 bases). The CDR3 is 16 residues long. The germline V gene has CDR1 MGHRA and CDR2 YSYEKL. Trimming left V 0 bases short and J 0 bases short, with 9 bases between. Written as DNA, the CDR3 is TGCGCCAGCAGCCAAGATAAGGGGAATAGCAATCAGCCCCAGCATTTT. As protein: CASSQDKGNSNQPQHF.

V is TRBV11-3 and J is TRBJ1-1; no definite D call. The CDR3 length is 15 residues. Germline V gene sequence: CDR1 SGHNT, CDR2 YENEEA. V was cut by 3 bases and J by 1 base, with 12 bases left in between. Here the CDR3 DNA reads TGTGCCAGCAGCTTGACCTCCGGAGGGAACACTGAAGCTTTCTTT. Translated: CASSLTSGGNTEAFF. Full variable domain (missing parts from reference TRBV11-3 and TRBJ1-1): EAGVVQSPRYKIIEKKQPVAFWCNPISGHNTLYWYLQNLGQGPELLIRYENEEAVDDSQLPKDRFSAERLKGVDSTLKIQPAELGDSAVYLCASSLTSGGNTEAFFGQGTRLTVV.

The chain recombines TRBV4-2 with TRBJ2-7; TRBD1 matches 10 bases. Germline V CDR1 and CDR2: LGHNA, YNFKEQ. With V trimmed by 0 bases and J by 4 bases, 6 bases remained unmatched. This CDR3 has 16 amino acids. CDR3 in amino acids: CASSQDSRDRGYEQYF. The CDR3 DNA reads TGTGCCAGCAGCCAAGATTCCCGGGACAGGGGTTACGAGCAGTACTTC.

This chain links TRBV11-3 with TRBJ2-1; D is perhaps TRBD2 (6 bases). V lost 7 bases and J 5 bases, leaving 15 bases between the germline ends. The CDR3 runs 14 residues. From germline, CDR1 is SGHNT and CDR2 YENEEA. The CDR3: CASTPMRDHNEQFF. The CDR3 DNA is TGTGCCAGCACCCCCATGCGGGACCACAATGAGCAGTTCTTC.

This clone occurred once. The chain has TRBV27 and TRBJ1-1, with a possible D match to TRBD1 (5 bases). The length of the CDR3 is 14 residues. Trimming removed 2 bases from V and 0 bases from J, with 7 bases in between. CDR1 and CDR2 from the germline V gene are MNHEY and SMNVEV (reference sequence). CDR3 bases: TGTGCCAGCAGTTTAGCAGGGATGAACACTGAAGCTTTCTTT. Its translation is CASSLAGMNTEAFF.

This CDR3 is CASSPLAGGHHTQYF. The CDR3 bases are TGTGCCAGCAGCCCACTAGCGGGGGGCCATCATACGCAGTATTTT. The V call is TRBV11-2, the J call TRBJ2-3; 12 bases align to TRBD2. The V gene end was trimmed by 5 bases and the J gene end by 7 bases; junction bases not matched to a gene: 7. Germline CDR1 reads SGHAT; CDR2 reads FQNNGV. The CDR3 is made up of 15 amino acids.

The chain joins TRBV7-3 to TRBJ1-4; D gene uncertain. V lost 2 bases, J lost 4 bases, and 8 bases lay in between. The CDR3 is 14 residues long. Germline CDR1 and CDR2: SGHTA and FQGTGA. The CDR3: CASSLRSVNEKLFF. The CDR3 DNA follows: TGTGCCAGCAGCTTACGTTCCGTTAATGAAAAACTGTTTTTT.

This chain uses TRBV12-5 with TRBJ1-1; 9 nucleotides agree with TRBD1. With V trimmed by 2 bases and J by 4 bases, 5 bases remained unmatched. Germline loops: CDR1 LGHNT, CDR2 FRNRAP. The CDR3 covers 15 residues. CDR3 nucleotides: TGTGCTAGTGGTTTGACAAGGACAGGGGCCACTGAAGCTTTCTTT. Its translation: CASGLTRTGATEAFF.

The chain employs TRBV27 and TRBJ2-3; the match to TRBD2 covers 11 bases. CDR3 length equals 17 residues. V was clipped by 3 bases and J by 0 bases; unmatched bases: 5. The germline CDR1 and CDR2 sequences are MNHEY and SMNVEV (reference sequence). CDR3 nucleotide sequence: TGTGCCAGCAGTTTCCCTAGCGGGGGGTCGAGCACAGATACGCAGTATTTT. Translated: CASSFPSGGSSTDTQYF.

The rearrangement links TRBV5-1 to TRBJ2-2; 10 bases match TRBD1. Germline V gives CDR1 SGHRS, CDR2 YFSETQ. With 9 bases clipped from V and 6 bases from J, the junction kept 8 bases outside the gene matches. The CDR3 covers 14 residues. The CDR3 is CATMGQGNPGELFF. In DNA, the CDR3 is TGCGCCACAATGGGACAGGGGAATCCCGGGGAGCTGTTTTTT. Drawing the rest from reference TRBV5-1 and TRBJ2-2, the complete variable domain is KAGVTQTPRYLIKTRGQQVTLSCSPISGHRSVSWYQQTPGQGLQFLFEYFSETQRNKGNFPGRFSGRQFSNSRSEMNVSTLELGDSALYLCATMGQGNPGELFFGEGSRLTVL.

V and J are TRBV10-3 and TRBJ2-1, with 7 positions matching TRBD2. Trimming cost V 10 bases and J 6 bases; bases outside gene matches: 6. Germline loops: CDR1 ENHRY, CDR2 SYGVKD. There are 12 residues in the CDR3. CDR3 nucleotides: TGTGCCAGCGGGGGACTTCTCAATGAGCAGTTCTTC. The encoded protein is CASGGLLNEQFF.

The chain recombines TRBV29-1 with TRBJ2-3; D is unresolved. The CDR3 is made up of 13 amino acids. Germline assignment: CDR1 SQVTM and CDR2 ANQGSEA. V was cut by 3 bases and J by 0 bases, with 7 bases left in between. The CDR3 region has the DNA TGCAGCGTTGAGGCTTCTAGCACAGATACGCAGTATTTT. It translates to CSVEASSTDTQYF.

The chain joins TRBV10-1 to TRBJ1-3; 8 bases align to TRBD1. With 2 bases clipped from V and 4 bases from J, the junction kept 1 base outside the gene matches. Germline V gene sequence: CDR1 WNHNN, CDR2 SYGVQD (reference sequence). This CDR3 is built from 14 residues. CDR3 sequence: CASSEQGAGNTIYF. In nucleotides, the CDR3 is TGCGCCAGCAGTGAGCAGGGGGCCGGAAACACCATATATTTT.

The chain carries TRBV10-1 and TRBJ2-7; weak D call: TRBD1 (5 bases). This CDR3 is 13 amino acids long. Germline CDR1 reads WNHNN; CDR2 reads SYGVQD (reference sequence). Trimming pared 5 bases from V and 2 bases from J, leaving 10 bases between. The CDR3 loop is CASSQGSPYEQYF. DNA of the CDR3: TGCGCCAGCAGTCAGGGTTCCCCCTACGAGCAGTACTTC.

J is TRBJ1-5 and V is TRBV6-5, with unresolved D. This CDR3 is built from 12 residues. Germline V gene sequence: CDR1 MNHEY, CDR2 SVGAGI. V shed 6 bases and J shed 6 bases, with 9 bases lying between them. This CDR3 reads CASSRPGQPQHF. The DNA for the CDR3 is TGTGCCAGCAGCCGACCGGGTCAGCCCCAGCATTTT.

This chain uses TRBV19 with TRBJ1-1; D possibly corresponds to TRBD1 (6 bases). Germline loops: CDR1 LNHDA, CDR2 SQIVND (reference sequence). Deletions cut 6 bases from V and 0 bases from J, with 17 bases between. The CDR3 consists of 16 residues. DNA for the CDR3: TGTGCCAGTAGCTACGCCGGGGCAGGGGTGAACACTGAAGCTTTCTTT. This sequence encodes CASSYAGAGVNTEAFF.

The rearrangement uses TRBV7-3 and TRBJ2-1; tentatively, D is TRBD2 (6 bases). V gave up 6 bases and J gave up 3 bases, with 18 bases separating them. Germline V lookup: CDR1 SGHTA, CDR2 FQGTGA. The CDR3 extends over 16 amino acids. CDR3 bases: TGTGCCAGCAGTAGATACGGGACTGGAAACTACAATGAGCAGTTCTTC. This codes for CASSRYGTGNYNEQFF.

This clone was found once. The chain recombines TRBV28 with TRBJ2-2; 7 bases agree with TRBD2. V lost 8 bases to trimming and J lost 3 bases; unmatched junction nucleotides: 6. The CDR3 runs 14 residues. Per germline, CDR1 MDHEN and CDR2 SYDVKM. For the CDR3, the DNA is TGTGCCAGCCTCGGGGGGAGTCACACCGGGGAGCTGTTTTTT. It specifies CASLGGSHTGELFF.